These 18 T cell receptor beta chains were sequenced from one sample in a study of shared clonotypes between healthy human individuals. Assay: immunoSEQ multiplex PCR; the TCRdb copy retains only in-frame clones and omits some. The data contain some 2.4 million clones, 90% to 95% of them singletons. Specimen: naive CD4+ T cells from PBMCs. Noted subset: CD45RA+ positively selected. All receptors derive from a man aged 18 to 30 in good health. Some clones in this sample may be carry-over from other donors' samples.

This chain links TRBV4-3 with TRBJ1-3; D is undetermined. Trimming took 1 base from V and 4 from J, leaving 11 bases between them. Germline V gene lookup returns CDR1 LGHNA and CDR2 YSLEER. The CDR3 runs 15 residues. CDR3 amino acids: CASSQGALNGNTIYF. As DNA, the CDR3 is TGCGCCAGCAGCCAAGGGGCCCTGAACGGAAACACCATATATTTT.

J is TRBJ1-5 and V is TRBV6-5; the D gene is possibly TRBD1 (5 bases). This CDR3 region has 14 residues. The germline V gene has CDR1 MNHEY and CDR2 SVGAGI. V was trimmed by 8 bases and J by 4 bases, leaving 15 bases between them. DNA of the CDR3: TGTGCCAGCCGTTCAGGGTTCAGAAATCAGCCCCAGCATTTT. It specifies CASRSGFRNQPQHF.

This clone turned up a few times. The chain uses TRBV7-9 and TRBJ2-2; D is perhaps TRBD1 or TRBD2 (6 bases each). V was shortened by 5 bases and J by 6 bases, with 16 bases between the two germline ends. The CDR3 is made up of 15 amino acids. CDR1 is SEHNR, CDR2 FQNEAQ, per germline (reference sequence). The CDR3 coding sequence is TGTGCCAGCAGCCCCGGTGGGGGGCTGGCCGGGGAGCTGTTTTTT. Its translation: CASSPGGGLAGELFF.

The chain carries TRBV6-1 and TRBJ1-5; D not certain. The CDR3 is 11 amino acids. The V gene's germline CDR1 is MNHNS and CDR2 SASEGT. Deletions cut 2 bases from V and 12 bases from J, with 8 bases between. As DNA, the CDR3 is TGTGCCAGCAGTGAAAGGGAGAACCAGCATTTT. Its protein product is CASSERENQHF.

The chain recombines TRBV5-1 with TRBJ2-3; TRBD2 might be the D (6 bases). The V end lost 6 bases, the J end lost 1 base, and 21 bases lay between the germline ends. Looked up from germline, CDR1 is SGHRS and CDR2 is YFSETQ. This CDR3 spans 17 amino acids. CDR3 protein: CASNSWASVGGTDTQYF. In nucleotides, the CDR3 is TGCGCCAGCAACTCTTGGGCTAGCGTGGGGGGCACAGATACGCAGTATTTT.

V usage is TRBV7-9 and J usage is TRBJ2-1; 7 bases align to TRBD2. The CDR3 has 16 residues. J was trimmed by 4 bases and V by 0 bases; bases with no gene match: 6. The germline V gene encodes CDR1 SEHNR and CDR2 FQNEAQ (reference sequence). The CDR3 reads CASSLAGGSGYNEQFF. For the CDR3, the DNA is TGTGCCAGCAGCTTAGCCGGGGGGAGCGGATACAATGAGCAGTTCTTC.

The chain has TRBV5-6 and TRBJ2-5; no firm D call. The DNA end is a closer match to TRBJ2-7, so the J assignment may be wrong. CDR1 is SGHDT, CDR2 YYEEEE, per germline. The CDR3 has 14 residues. The CDR3 DNA sequence: TGTGCCAGCAGCTTGTTAGTGGGCGGCTACGAGCAGTACTTC. This encodes CASSLLVGGYEQYF.

The chain couples TRBV7-4 to TRBJ1-4; D gene unclear. Trimming cost V 4 bases and J 1 base, with 16 bases left between them. The germline V gene has CDR1 SGHVT and CDR2 SQSDAQ. The CDR3 has 17 amino acids. The CDR3 sequence is CASSYRERVGTNEKLFF. The DNA of the CDR3 is TGTGCCAGCAGCTATCGGGAGCGAGTTGGAACTAATGAAAAACTGTTTTTT. Full variable domain (remainder filled in from reference TRBV7-4 and TRBJ1-4): GAGVSQSPRYKVAKRGRDVALRCDSISGHVTLYWYRQTLGQGSEVLTYSQSDAQRDKSGRPSGRFSAERPERSVSTLKIQRTEQGDSAVYLCASSYRERVGTNEKLFFGSGTQLSVL.

This chain's CDR3 is CASSELNEQFF. In DNA, the CDR3 is TGTGCCAGCAGTGAATTGAATGAGCAGTTCTTC. The chain links TRBV25-1 to TRBJ2-1, with D unresolved. The CDR3 has 11 amino acids. Germline V gene sequence: CDR1 MGHDK, CDR2 SYGVNS. V shed 1 base and J shed 7 bases, with 2 bases lying between them.

This chain uses TRBV7-9 with TRBJ1-5; possibly TRBD1 for D (6 bases). This CDR3 contains 14 residues. Trimming took off 3 bases at V and 4 bases at J, with 10 bases between the two ends. CDR1 is SEHNR and CDR2 is FQNEAQ in the germline V gene (reference sequence). In DNA, the CDR3 is TGTGCCAGCAGCTTCGGTAGGGGGAATCAGCCCCAGCATTTT. It encodes CASSFGRGNQPQHF. The full variable domain, in which reference TRBV7-9 and TRBJ1-5 provide the parts outside the CDR3, is DTGVSQNPRHKITKRGQNVTFRCDPISEHNRLYWYRQTLGQGPEFLTYFQNEAQLEKSRLLSDRFSAERPKGSFSTLEIQRTEQGDSAMYLCASSFGRGNQPQHFGDGTRLSIL.

The V gene is TRBV5-1, the J gene TRBJ2-5, with D uncertain. With 0 bases removed from V and 5 bases from J, the gap between germline ends came to 17 bases. The CDR3 has 16 residues. Germline V gene lookup returns CDR1 SGHRS and CDR2 YFSETQ. The CDR3 bases are TGCGCCAGCAGCTTGGCATCTAGGAGAGGTTGGGAGACCCAGTACTTC. Its protein product is CASSLASRRGWETQYF.

The V gene is TRBV6-5, the J gene TRBJ2-3; 7 bases fit TRBD2. The CDR3 consists of 12 residues. Germline assignment: CDR1 MNHEY and CDR2 SVGAGI. With 7 bases clipped from V and 8 bases from J, the junction kept 6 bases outside the gene matches. CDR3 in DNA: TGTGCCAGCATCTCCCCGGGAGGTACGCAGTATTTT. Encoded protein: CASISPGGTQYF.

This sequence joins TRBV5-1 and TRBJ2-2; 7 bases are shared with TRBD2. CDR3 length: 15 amino acids. The J segment lost 4 bases and the V segment lost 8 bases, leaving 11 bases of the junction unmatched. Germline values: CDR1 SGHRS, CDR2 YFSETQ. CDR3 in amino acids: CASKWGGPSTGELFF. For the CDR3, the DNA is TGCGCCAGTAAATGGGGAGGGCCCAGCACCGGGGAGCTGTTTTTT.

This clone has a single count. This chain links TRBV27 with TRBJ1-3; D is unresolved. Germline V CDR1 and CDR2: MNHEY, SMNVEV (reference sequence). The CDR3 is made up of 14 amino acids. Trimming took off 7 bases at V and 3 bases at J, with 13 bases between the two ends. The CDR3 protein is CASKAVSFGNTIYF. CDR3 DNA sequence: TGTGCCAGCAAGGCTGTTTCTTTTGGAAACACCATATATTTT.

This rearrangement joins TRBV5-4 to TRBJ2-1; 10 bases fit TRBD1. J lost 6 bases, V lost 1 base, and 7 bases had no gene match. CDR3 size: 16 residues. The germline gives CDR1 SGHNT, CDR2 YYREEE (reference sequence). CDR3 sequence (DNA): TGTGCCAGCAGCTTGTCGGGACAGGGGTATGGCAATGAGCAGTTCTTC. The encoded protein is CASSLSGQGYGNEQFF.

V usage is TRBV5-1 and J usage is TRBJ2-1; TRBD2 aligns across 7 bases. CDR1 is SGHRS and CDR2 is YFSETQ in the germline V gene. Trimming at V came to 2 bases and at J to 5 bases, leaving 10 bases not matched to a gene. The CDR3 covers 16 residues. CDR3 in amino acids: CASSLAPSGVDNEQFF. The CDR3 DNA is TGCGCCAGCAGCTTAGCGCCAAGCGGGGTGGACAATGAGCAGTTCTTC. The whole variable domain, remainder taken from reference TRBV5-1 and TRBJ2-1, is KAGVTQTPRYLIKTRGQQVTLSCSPISGHRSVSWYQQTPGQGLQFLFEYFSETQRNKGNFPGRFSGRQFSNSRSEMNVSTLELGDSALYLCASSLAPSGVDNEQFFGPGTRLTVL.

The chain couples TRBV7-2 to TRBJ2-5, with D possibly TRBD2 on 5 matching bases. This CDR3 region has 11 residues. Germline V gene data show CDR1 as SGHTA and CDR2 as FQGNSA. V lost 5 bases to trimming and J lost 6 bases, with 7 bases between them. Written as DNA, the CDR3 is TGTGCCAGCAGCCCCGGGAAGACCCAGTACTTC. This codes for CASSPGKTQYF.

The V call is TRBV18, the J call TRBJ2-5; 7 nucleotides match TRBD1. Germline values: CDR1 KGHSH, CDR2 LQKENI. The CDR3 has 14 amino acids. The J segment lost 6 bases and the V segment lost 3 bases, leaving 7 bases of the junction unmatched. CDR3 in DNA: TGTGCCAGCTCACCTATAGACAGGGAGCAGACCCAGTACTTC. This sequence encodes CASSPIDREQTQYF.